This TCR beta chain was found in a study of T-cell reconstitution after alpha-beta-depleted transplantation in children. Study observations and caveats: At one year after transplant, newly produced T cells mostly accounted for T-cell counts and diversity.

The TCRbeta library incorporated unique molecular identifiers. TCRdb reanalysed the PCR reads using MiXCR and keeps one entry per CDR3 protein. The table shows 110,000 or so distinct CDR3 sequences, with 5.5% to 7% occurring only once. This CDR3 is built from 14 residues. Germline values: CDR1 SGHTA, CDR2 FQGNSA. V gave up 4 bases and J gave up 4 bases, with 14 bases separating them. This clonotype appeared a few times. Its antigen is undetermined. The sequence derives from a male patient between 2 and 15 years old who had a stem cell transplant for acute lymphoblastic leukemia, so the T cells may come from the graft donor. V is TRBV7-2 and J is TRBJ2-7, with D perhaps assigned TRBD1 or TRBD2 (5 bases each). Here the sequenced sample was PBMCs, mostly from graft donor cells, taken 360 days after TCRalphabeta/CD19-depleted stem cell transplant. CDR3 bases: TGTGCCAGCAGCTCTTCGGGACCCCTTTACGAGCAGTACTTC. Protein: CASSSSGPLYEQYF.